A selection of T cell receptor beta chains follows, all from one sample in a study of glioma-infiltrating T cells. TCRdb redid the calling of the multiplex PCR reads with MiXCR, one entry per CDR3 protein. The sample comprises about 130,000 distinct CDR3 sequences, around 25% of which are singletons, and about a quarter rests with the top ten. Sequencing was performed on glioma tissue, nonneoplastic brain tissue, or PBMCs (not recorded which). These receptors were obtained from a human donor with low-grade glioma or glioblastoma, undergoing nonglioma brain surgery, or in good health (not recorded which). Both conserved end residues are trimmed from each CDR3.

v_gene	j_gene	CDR3aa
TRBV6-1	TRBJ2-5	ASSRTSGPRETQY
TRBV7-9	TRBJ2-5	ASSSRRTSGGKETQY
TRBV7-9	TRBJ2-1	ASSLRRGRSYNEQF
TRBV24-1	TRBJ2-3	ATGERGGVATDTQY
TRBV2	TRBJ2-5	ASRDTRGLETQY
TRBV14	TRBJ2-1	ASSQDLGVSSYNEQF
TRBV27	TRBJ2-3	ASSQLGLGDTDTQY
TRBV4-1	TRBJ1-4	ASSQEGGRLNEKLF
TRBV25-1	TRBJ1-5	ASSEGGTGNNQPQH
TRBV7-2	TRBJ1-1	ASRLSGGTEAF
TRBV6-1	TRBJ2-1	ASSQTGNEQF
TRBV14	TRBJ2-1	ASSHLGSDRYNEQF
TRBV20-1	TRBJ1-1	SAREGGRNTEAF
TRBV20-1	TRBJ1-2	SARGDSNYGYT